The 3 T cell receptor beta chains presented below share a single source sample, sequenced in a study of cytomegalovirus exposure and HLA in healthy donors. The study ran its PCR with 60 Vbeta and 13 Jbeta primers. Measured with immunoSEQ multiplex PCR; TCRdb has only the in-frame clones, and not every one. The specimen's table records approximately 110,000 clones. What was sequenced was PBMCs. These receptors were collected from a man aged 35-49 years in good health and CMV-seropositive.

This sequence joins TRBV5-4 and TRBJ2-7; D uncertain. In germline, CDR1 is SGHNT, CDR2 YYREEE (reference sequence). V shed 4 bases and J shed 0 bases, with 11 bases lying between them. The CDR3 spans 14 residues. The CDR3, as DNA: TGTGCCAGCAGCCGGCCAGGTAGCTCCTACGAGCAGTACTTC. Encoded protein: CASSRPGSSYEQYF.

This chain links TRBV11-3 with TRBJ1-1; D gene ambiguous. This CDR3 is built from 13 residues. From germline, CDR1 is SGHNT and CDR2 YENEEA. The germline V and J ends were trimmed by 1 base and 7 bases, with 10 bases remaining between them. The CDR3 coding sequence is TGTGCCAGCAGCTTAGGAGTTCGCAATGAAGCTTTCTTT. This translates into CASSLGVRNEAFF.

V and J are TRBV5-6 and TRBJ2-7; 9 positions agree with TRBD1. V lost 4 bases to trimming and J lost 4 bases; unmatched junction nucleotides: 9. This CDR3 contains 15 residues. Per the germline V gene, CDR1 is SGHDT and CDR2 is YYEEEE. The CDR3 protein is CASSEPGQGKYEQYF. In nucleotides, the CDR3 is TGTGCCAGCAGCGAGCCGGGACAGGGAAAGTACGAGCAGTACTTC.